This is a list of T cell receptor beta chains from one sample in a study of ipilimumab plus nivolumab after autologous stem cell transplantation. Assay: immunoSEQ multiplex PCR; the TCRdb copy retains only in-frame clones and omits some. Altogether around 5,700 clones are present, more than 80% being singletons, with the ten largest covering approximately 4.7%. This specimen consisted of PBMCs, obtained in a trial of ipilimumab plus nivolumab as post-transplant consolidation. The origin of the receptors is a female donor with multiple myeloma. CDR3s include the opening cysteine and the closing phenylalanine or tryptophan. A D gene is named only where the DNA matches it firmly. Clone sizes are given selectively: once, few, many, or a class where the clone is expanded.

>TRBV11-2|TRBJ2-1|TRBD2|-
TGTGCCAGCAGCCGGCCGGGAGGGGACAATGAGCAGTTCTTC
CASSRPGGDNEQFF
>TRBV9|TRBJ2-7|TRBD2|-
TGTGCCAGCAGACTTCCTGTTAACGGGACTAGGCGTTATAGCTCCTACGAGCAGTACTTC
CASRLPVNGTRRYSSYEQYF
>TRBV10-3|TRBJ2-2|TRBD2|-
TGTGCCATCACCTCCGGACTAGCGGGAAACACCGGGGAGCTGTTTTTT
CAITSGLAGNTGELFF
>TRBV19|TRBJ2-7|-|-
TGTGCCAGTAGTATGGTCTCTCATGGCGCCTACGAGCAGTACTTC
CASSMVSHGAYEQYF
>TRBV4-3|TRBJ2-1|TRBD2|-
TGCGCCAGCAGCCAAGATTACGGGACTAGAGTCCCCGGATACAATGAGCAGTTCTTC
CASSQDYGTRVPGYNEQFF
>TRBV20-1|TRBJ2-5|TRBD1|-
TGCAGTGCCCGGATGGACAGGGAGTACTTC
CSARMDREYF
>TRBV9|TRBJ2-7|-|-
TGTGCCAGCAGCGACCGCCCCTCCTACGAGCAGTACTTC
CASSDRPSYEQYF
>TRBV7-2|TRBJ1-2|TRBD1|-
TGTGCCAGCAGCCACAACTCCGGGACAGGGTATGGCTACACCTTC
CASSHNSGTGYGYTF
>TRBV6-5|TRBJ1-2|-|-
TGTGCCAGCAGTTTTCAACAGGTTAACTATGGCTACACCTTC
CASSFQQVNYGYTF
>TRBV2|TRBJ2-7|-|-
TGTGCCAGCAGTGTAGCGGTATACGAGCAGTACTTC
CASSVAVYEQYF
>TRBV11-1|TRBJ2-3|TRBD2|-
TGTGCCAGCAGCTTGAGCCCCGGGACTAGCTTAGATACGCAGTATTTT
CASSLSPGTSLDTQYF
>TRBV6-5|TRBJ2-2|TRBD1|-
TGTGCCAGCAGTCCCGACAGGGGGCGTCTTATAGGACTGTTTTTT
CASSPDRGRLIGLFF
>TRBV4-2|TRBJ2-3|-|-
TGTGCCAGCAGCCAAGATGGAGGCACAGATACGCAGTATTTT
CASSQDGGTDTQYF
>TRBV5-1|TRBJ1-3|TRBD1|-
TGCGCCAGCAGCGTAGACTTACAGGGGAAGAGCTCTGGAAACACCATATATTTT
CASSVDLQGKSSGNTIYF
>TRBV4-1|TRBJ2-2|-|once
TGCGCCAGCAGCCAAGTCGCGGGCACCGGGGAGCTGTTTTTT
CASSQVAGTGELFF
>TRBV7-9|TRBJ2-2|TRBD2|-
TGTGCCAGCAGCGGACTAGCGGGAGACCCGGGGACCGGGGAGCTGTTTTTT
CASSGLAGDPGTGELFF
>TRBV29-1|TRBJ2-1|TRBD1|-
TGCAGCCTAGACCGACAGGGAGAGATAGGCTACAATGAGCAGTTCTTC
CSLDRQGEIGYNEQFF
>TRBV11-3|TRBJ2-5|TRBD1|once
TGTGCCAGCAGTCCTCGCAGGGGGAGCGAGACCCAGTACTTC
CASSPRRGSETQYF
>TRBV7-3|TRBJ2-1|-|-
TGTGCCAGCAGCTCAAGGCTAATGGGCGAGCAGTTCTTC
CASSSRLMGEQFF
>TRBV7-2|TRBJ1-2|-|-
TGTGCCAGCAGCTTTAGGGCAGGGTCTCCCGGCTACACCTTC
CASSFRAGSPGYTF